The 32 T cell receptor beta chains below come from one sample, sequenced in a study of cytomegalovirus exposure and HLA in healthy donors. The PCR contained 60 Vbeta and 13 Jbeta primers. The method was immunoSEQ multiplex PCR; TCRdb's version includes in-frame clones alone and lacks a portion of them. The table lists 200,000 to 250,000 clones, roughly four fifths of them singletons. Sequencing input: PBMCs. The receptor set was obtained from a woman aged 40-49 years in good health and CMV-seronegative.

The chain couples TRBV5-1 to TRBJ1-4, with D uncertain. The V gene's germline CDR1 is SGHRS and CDR2 YFSETQ. The CDR3 sequence is 14 residues long. Trimming shortened V by 0 bases and J by 10 bases, and 13 bases separated the two germline ends. This chain's CDR3 is CASSLEAGRVKLFF. In nucleotides, the CDR3 is TGCGCCAGCAGCTTGGAGGCAGGTCGCGTAAAACTGTTTTTT.

The gene calls are TRBV9 and TRBJ2-5; the D gene is possibly TRBD2 (6 bases). CDR3 length: 15 amino acids. V lost 0 bases, J lost 2 bases, and 11 bases lay in between. CDR1 and CDR2 (germline): SGDLS, YYNGEE. The CDR3 coding sequence is TGTGCCAGCAGCGTAGCGGGACTCCCACAAGAGACCCAGTACTTC. It yields the protein CASSVAGLPQETQYF.

This clone showed up just a few times. The V call is TRBV7-9, the J call TRBJ2-7; possible D gene TRBD2, 6 bases. CDR3 size: 15 residues. Germline-derived CDR1 and CDR2 are SEHNR and FQNEAQ (reference sequence). V dropped 6 bases and J dropped 5 bases, with 20 bases sitting between them. The CDR3 DNA follows: TGTGCCAGCAGTTTCGCGCTTAGCGGCTCACACGAGCAGTACTTC. This translates into CASSFALSGSHEQYF.

CDR3 residues: CASSPPRVSNEQFF. The CDR3, as DNA: TGTGCCAGCAGCCCCCCCAGGGTCTCTAATGAGCAGTTCTTC. This rearrangement joins TRBV7-9 to TRBJ2-1, with D perhaps TRBD1 (5 bases). Germline V gene sequence: CDR1 SEHNR, CDR2 FQNEAQ (reference sequence). The V end was cut by 5 bases, the J end by 7 bases, with 15 bases between. There are 14 residues in the CDR3. The full variable domain, completed using reference TRBV7-9 and TRBJ2-1, is DTGVSQNPRHKITKRGQNVTFRCDPISEHNRLYWYRQTLGQGPEFLTYFQNEAQLEKSRLLSDRFSAERPKGSFSTLEIQRTEQGDSAMYLCASSPPRVSNEQFFGPGTRLTVL.

V and J are TRBV18 and TRBJ1-5; D uncertain. CDR1 and CDR2 from the germline V gene are KGHSH and LQKENI. V was cut by 5 bases and J by 3 bases, with 8 bases left in between. The CDR3 loop spans 13 amino acids. The CDR3 here is CASSMADNQPQHF. The CDR3 DNA reads TGTGCCAGCTCAATGGCGGACAATCAGCCCCAGCATTTT.

For the CDR3, the DNA is TGTGCCAGCAGCTTACAGGGAGGACGGCAAGAGACCCAGTACTTC. Its protein is CASSLQGGRQETQYF. The J gene is TRBJ2-5, the V gene TRBV7-2; D is perhaps TRBD2 (6 bases). The CDR3 sequence is 15 residues long. V was clipped by 2 bases and J by 2 bases, with 12 bases between them. Germline CDR1 reads SGHTA; CDR2 reads FQGNSA.

This chain connects TRBV21-1 to TRBJ2-5; the table's D call, TRBD1, has no DNA check behind it. TRBV21-1 is a pseudogene locus. The CDR3 spans 17 residues. The CDR3 DNA reads TGTGCCAGCAGCAATTTGACTGTGGACAAACCTAGGGAGACCCAGTACTTC. This gives the protein CASSNLTVDKPRETQYF.

This sequence joins TRBV9 and TRBJ1-1, with 8 bases fitting TRBD1. The germline V gene encodes CDR1 SGDLS and CDR2 YYNGEE. This CDR3 is built from 15 residues. The J segment lost 5 bases and the V segment lost 0 bases, leaving 6 bases of the junction unmatched. CDR3 nucleotide sequence: TGTGCCAGCAGCGTAGAGGTACAGGGGGGGACTGAAGCTTTCTTT. It is translated as CASSVEVQGGTEAFF.

The rearrangement uses TRBV4-1 and TRBJ2-7, with D possibly being TRBD1 (6 bases). Per the germline V gene, CDR1 is MGHRA and CDR2 is YSYEKL. Trimming pared 4 bases from V and 0 bases from J, leaving 16 bases between. CDR3 size: 16 residues. The CDR3 nucleotides read TGCGCCAGCAGCCTCAGACAGGAGTCTTTCTCCTACGAGCAGTACTTC. Translated, it gives CASSLRQESFSYEQYF.

This clone was seen more than once but under ten times. This chain uses TRBV5-8 with TRBJ1-1; D unresolved. V dropped 1 base and J dropped 4 bases, with 14 bases sitting between them. Germline-derived CDR1 and CDR2 are SGHTS and YDEGEE. The CDR3 length is 15 residues. CDR3 in DNA: TGTGCCAGCAGCTTGCCCTCGATGGGAGGCACTGAAGCTTTCTTT. Protein sequence: CASSLPSMGGTEAFF.

This chain links TRBV5-1 with TRBJ2-1; D is perhaps TRBD2 (5 bases). V was trimmed by 0 bases and J by 8 bases, leaving 9 bases between them. Germline V gives CDR1 SGHRS, CDR2 YFSETQ. This CDR3 spans 13 amino acids. The CDR3 DNA reads TGCGCCAGCAGCTTGGAATACGGGGATGAGCAGTTCTTC. Translated: CASSLEYGDEQFF.

V and J are TRBV10-3 and TRBJ2-2; 7 nucleotides match TRBD1. V shed 2 bases, J shed 6 bases, and the junction held 0 bases outside the gene matches. CDR1 is ENHRY and CDR2 is SYGVKD in the germline V gene. The CDR3 extends over 13 amino acids. The CDR3 DNA reads as TGTGCCATCAGTGAGCAGGGGGCCGGGGAGCTGTTTTTT. Protein: CAISEQGAGELFF.

A note on this clone: Distinct nucleotide sequences in the sample also encode this CDR3. This chain connects TRBV10-3 to TRBJ2-7, with TRBD2 as a possible D gene (5 bases). V was shortened by 6 bases and J by 0 bases, with 9 bases between the two germline ends. In germline, CDR1 is ENHRY, CDR2 SYGVKD. The CDR3 contains 13 residues. This CDR3 reads CAIRGRDSYEQYF. The DNA for the CDR3 is TGTGCCATCAGAGGACGGGACTCCTACGAGCAGTACTTC.

The rearrangement uses TRBV5-4 and TRBJ1-2, with 7 bases matching TRBD1. This CDR3 is built from 16 residues. Germline V CDR1 and CDR2: SGHNT, YYREEE (reference sequence). Unmatched junction bases numbered 12, after V lost 3 bases and J lost 4 bases. The CDR3 DNA reads TGTGCCAGCAGCTCCCCGACAGGGAGTGAGGCCTATGGCTACACCTTC. It yields the protein CASSSPTGSEAYGYTF.

This chain connects TRBV5-1 to TRBJ1-2; 8 bases map to TRBD1. The CDR3 runs to 16 residues. J gave up 6 bases and V 0 bases, and 10 bases lay outside the gene matches. In germline, CDR1 is SGHRS, CDR2 YFSETQ. This CDR3 reads CASSLVERTGWDGYTF. In nucleotides, the CDR3 is TGCGCCAGCAGCTTGGTCGAGCGGACAGGGTGGGATGGCTACACCTTC.

The chain links TRBV4-2 to TRBJ1-3; 7 bases map to TRBD1. Trimming took 0 bases from V and 0 from J; bases not matched to a gene: 5. Germline assignment: CDR1 LGHNA and CDR2 YNFKEQ. CDR3 length equals 17 residues. The CDR3 here is CASSQDPTGSSGNTIYF. For the CDR3, the DNA is TGTGCCAGCAGCCAAGACCCGACAGGGAGCTCTGGAAACACCATATATTTT.

This chain connects TRBV9 to TRBJ2-3; D not certain. Trimming removed 0 bases from V and 2 bases from J, with 7 bases in between. The V gene's germline CDR1 is SGDLS and CDR2 YYNGEE. CDR3 size: 14 residues. The CDR3 DNA reads as TGTGCCAGCAGCGTAGGTCGCGTCACAGATACGCAGTATTTT. It translates to CASSVGRVTDTQYF.

This chain links TRBV10-2 with TRBJ2-7; TRBD2 agrees at 7 bases. Germline lookup yields CDR1 WSHSY and CDR2 SAAADI. The length of the CDR3 is 14 residues. V trimming: 4 bases; J trimming: 5 bases; junction bases outside the gene matches: 8. Written as DNA, the CDR3 is TGCGCCAGCAGTGCGATCGGGGGGATGGACGAGCAGTACTTC. Its protein product is CASSAIGGMDEQYF.

The V gene is TRBV19, the J gene TRBJ1-5, with D possibly TRBD1 on 5 matching bases. Germline CDR1 LNHDA, CDR2 SQIVND (reference sequence). The V gene lost 0 bases and the J gene lost 2 bases, with 8 bases spanning the gap. The CDR3 has 15 residues. The CDR3 reads CASSIDRVGNQPQHF. DNA of the CDR3: TGTGCCAGTAGTATAGACAGGGTCGGCAATCAGCCCCAGCATTTT.

V usage is TRBV30 and J usage is TRBJ2-7, with D hard to call. Trimming cost V 3 bases and J 4 bases, with 7 bases left between them. The CDR3 is 11 amino acids. Germline V gene sequence: CDR1 GTSNPN, CDR2 SVGIG (reference sequence). The CDR3 region has the DNA TGTGCCTGGAGCTCTACTTACGAGCAGTACTTC. Amino acids: CAWSSTYEQYF.

The chain couples TRBV15 to TRBJ2-1; 11 bases are a match to TRBD2. Germline V lookup: CDR1 LNHNV, CDR2 YYDKDF (reference sequence). Germline trimming cut 4 bases from V and 7 bases from J; bases unmatched to any gene: 3. This CDR3 has 14 amino acids. The CDR3: CATSMTSGINEQFF. CDR3 nucleotides: TGTGCCACCAGCATGACTAGCGGGATAAATGAGCAGTTCTTC.

The chain couples TRBV7-6 to TRBJ2-2, with D possibly being TRBD2 (6 bases). The CDR3 is 16 amino acids. The V and J ends lost 4 bases and 10 bases respectively, with 22 bases between them. Germline CDR1 reads SGHVS; CDR2 reads FNYEAQ. The CDR3 bases are TGTGCCAGCAGCTGGGACGGGAGATGGGGAGCCGAGGAGCTGTTTTTT. Protein sequence: CASSWDGRWGAEELFF.

V gene TRBV28 combines with J gene TRBJ2-1; 9 nucleotides match TRBD2. V lost 4 bases to trimming and J lost 8 bases; unmatched junction nucleotides: 9. This CDR3 is 15 amino acids long. CDR1 and CDR2 (germline): MDHEN, SYDVKM. The CDR3 nucleotides are TGTGCCAGCAGTTCCCTAGCGGGGACCCTGTATGAGCAGTTCTTC. Translating gives CASSSLAGTLYEQFF.

The chain joins TRBV13 to TRBJ1-1; D remains unclear. This CDR3 comprises 13 residues. The V gene's germline CDR1 is PRHDT and CDR2 FYEKMQ (reference sequence). The V end lost 1 base, the J end lost 6 bases, and 9 bases lay between the germline ends. DNA of the CDR3: TGTGCCAGCAGCTTAGATGAGCTGCCTGAAGCTTTCTTT. The encoded protein is CASSLDELPEAFF.

With respect to this clone: Germline is not matched at one junction end, which may reflect a read error. CDR3 DNA: TGTTCCAGCAGCTTACCAGGGACACGGCTCATGAACACTGAAGCTTTCTTT. Translation: CSSSLPGTRLMNTEAFF. The chain has TRBV7-9 and TRBJ1-1; D perhaps matches TRBD1 (6 bases). The CDR3 has 17 residues. From germline, CDR1 is SEHNR and CDR2 FQNEAQ (reference sequence). The variable domain in full, completed from reference TRBV7-9 and TRBJ1-1, reads DTGVSQNPRHKITKRGQNVTFRCDPISEHNRLYWYRQTLGQGPEFLTYFQNEAQLEKSRLLSDRFSAERPKGSFSTLEIQRTEQGDSAMYLCSSSLPGTRLMNTEAFFGQGTRLTVV.

The chain carries TRBV27 and TRBJ2-7, with a possible D match to TRBD2 (6 bases). The CDR3 contains 14 residues. Germline CDR1 is MNHEY and CDR2 is SMNVEV (reference sequence). With 5 bases removed from V and 3 bases from J, the gap between germline ends came to 14 bases. The CDR3 DNA sequence: TGTGCCAGCAGTAGAGGAGCGGGCCACTACGAGCAGTACTTC. Translating gives CASSRGAGHYEQYF.

The gene calls are TRBV29-1 and TRBJ2-7; 10 bases are a match to TRBD2. V shed 5 bases, J shed 3 bases, and the junction held 10 bases outside the gene matches. From germline, CDR1 is SQVTM and CDR2 ANQGSEA. The CDR3 length is 15 residues. The CDR3 reads CSVSQTSGRFYEQYF. In nucleotides, the CDR3 is TGCAGCGTTTCTCAGACTAGCGGGCGATTCTACGAGCAGTACTTC.

The chain links TRBV2 to TRBJ2-3, with D hard to call. This CDR3 spans 14 amino acids. V was trimmed by 3 bases and J by 0 bases, leaving 7 bases between them. Germline V CDR1 and CDR2: SNHLY, FYNNEI. The CDR3 here is CASSEAGSTDTQYF. The CDR3 DNA follows: TGTGCCAGCAGTGAGGCCGGGAGCACAGATACGCAGTATTTT.

The J gene is TRBJ2-5, the V gene TRBV19; TRBD1 aligns across 10 bases. Losses at the gene ends were 6 bases for V and 3 bases for J; bases not matched to a gene: 7. The CDR3 extends over 15 amino acids. Germline lookup yields CDR1 LNHDA and CDR2 SQIVND (reference sequence). Here the CDR3 DNA reads TGTGCCAGTAGCCAGGCGGGACAGGGGAAAGAGACCCAGTACTTC. Its protein is CASSQAGQGKETQYF.

This clone appeared a single time. This rearrangement joins TRBV25-1 to TRBJ1-2, with D perhaps TRBD1 (6 bases). The V end lost 4 bases, the J end lost 5 bases, and 23 bases lay between the germline ends. Germline V gene sequence: CDR1 MGHDK, CDR2 SYGVNS. This CDR3 contains 17 residues. Here the CDR3 DNA reads TGTGCCAGCAGTGCCCCAGGGGCAGGACTGGTTTCGTATGGCTACACCTTC. It translates to CASSAPGAGLVSYGYTF.

In the case of this clone: Germline is not matched at one junction end, which may reflect a read error. The sample holds other DNA sequences that translate to the same CDR3. The chain combines TRBV4-1 with TRBJ2-4; D may be TRBD1 (6 bases). The germline CDR1 and CDR2 sequences are MGHRA and YSYEKL. This CDR3 spans 19 amino acids. CDR3 loop: CASSQVRGGINLAKNIQYF. The CDR3, as DNA: TGCGCCAGTAGCCAAGTCAGGGGTGGGATTAATCTAGCCAAAAACATTCAGTACTTC.

This clone was picked up a small number of times. The rearrangement uses TRBV29-1 and TRBJ1-1; a weak D match, TRBD1 (5 bases). Trimming took off 3 bases at V and 3 bases at J, with 17 bases between the two ends. Germline CDR1 and CDR2: SQVTM and ANQGSEA. The CDR3 is 15 amino acids. The CDR3 DNA sequence: TGCAGCGTTGATTTTGGAGGGGTCAGGGACACTGAAGCTTTCTTT. This translates into CSVDFGGVRDTEAFF.